Presented here are 22 T cell receptor beta chains from one specimen sequenced in a study of blood T cells in healthy people across ages. It was with a sample-barcoded 5' primer and a J-beta primer mix that a second PCR of roughly 7 to 12 cycles was run. TCRdb re-called the 5' RACE reads through MiXCR, storing one row per CDR3 protein. Of around 1,000,000 distinct CDR3 sequences in the sample, approximately 26% were seen once. These sequences were also reported in another study, on T cells of mothers and their children.

The material sequenced was blood. The receptors derive from a girl aged 2 to 10 in good health.

The rearrangement joins TRBV28 to TRBJ1-2; D gene ambiguous. V lost 8 bases and J 3 bases, leaving 16 bases between the germline ends. Germline V gene lookup returns CDR1 MDHEN and CDR2 SYDVKM. The CDR3 length is 14 residues. In nucleotides, the CDR3 is TGTGCCAGCGGGGTCCGGGAACCTGACTATGGCTACACCTTC. Translated, it gives CASGVREPDYGYTF.

CDR3 coding DNA: TGTGCCAGCAGCCAACCGTACCGGGACAAATCCTACGAGCAGTACTTC. Protein product: CASSQPYRDKSYEQYF. This chain links TRBV7-6 with TRBJ2-7, with TRBD1 as a possible D gene (6 bases). V lost 5 bases and J lost 1, with 18 bases in between. The V gene's germline CDR1 is SGHVS and CDR2 FNYEAQ. The CDR3 length is 16 residues.

Of note for this clonotype: One junction end disagrees with the germline gene, perhaps due to a read error. The chain is built from TRBV20-1 and TRBJ1-1; possible D gene TRBD1, 6 bases. Germline V gene sequence: CDR1 DFQATT, CDR2 SNEGSKA (reference sequence). CDR3 length: 16 residues. Written as DNA, the CDR3 is TGCAGTGCTAGAGATCTGGCCTCTCTGGGGGGCGCTGAAGCTCTCTTT. It encodes CSARDLASLGGAEALF.

The chain couples TRBV2 to TRBJ2-5, with D perhaps assigned TRBD1 or TRBD2 (5 bases each). This CDR3 has 14 amino acids. CDR1 and CDR2 (germline): SNHLY, FYNNEI. With 5 bases removed from V and 5 bases from J, the gap between germline ends came to 15 bases. This chain's CDR3 is CASSPGPRDETQYF. In DNA, the CDR3 is TGTGCCAGCAGTCCCGGGCCCCGGGACGAGACCCAGTACTTC.

There are many counts of this clonotype. V is TRBV6-4 and J is TRBJ2-3; 11 positions agree with TRBD2. Germline-derived CDR1 and CDR2 are MRHNA and SNTAGT. This CDR3 is 15 amino acids long. Trimming cost V 4 bases and J 0 bases; bases outside gene matches: 0. CDR3: CASSGLAGSTDTQYF. DNA for the CDR3: TGTGCCAGCAGTGGACTAGCGGGGAGCACAGATACGCAGTATTTT.

J is TRBJ2-1 and V is TRBV19; 7 nucleotides line up with TRBD1. The CDR3 loop spans 11 amino acids. V dropped 3 bases and J dropped 14; count of bases not matched to a gene: 4. Germline loops: CDR1 LNHDA, CDR2 SQIVND (reference sequence). The CDR3 reads CASSIDRAEFF. Here the CDR3 DNA reads TGTGCCAGTAGTATCGACAGGGCGGAGTTCTTC.

This clonotype has just a few counts. The gene calls are TRBV5-1 and TRBJ2-5; 7 bases agree with TRBD2. The closer fit of TRBJ2-1 to the DNA end suggests the J call may be wrong. Germline V lookup: CDR1 SGHRS, CDR2 YFSETQ. The length of the CDR3 is 16 residues. The chain's CDR3 is CASSLDGGGFVEEQFF. DNA of the CDR3: TGCGCCAGCAGCTTAGATGGCGGGGGTTTCGTCGAAGAGCAGTTCTTC.

The chain employs TRBV5-6 and TRBJ1-1; tentative D call: TRBD1 (6 bases). The CDR3 sequence is 14 residues long. The germline V and J ends were trimmed by 2 bases and 1 base, with 9 bases remaining between them. The germline V gene has CDR1 SGHDT and CDR2 YYEEEE. The CDR3 loop is CASSFRQANTEAFF. The CDR3 nucleotides read TGTGCCAGCAGCTTTAGACAGGCGAACACTGAAGCTTTCTTT. The whole variable domain, remainder taken from reference TRBV5-6 and TRBJ1-1, is DAGVTQSPTHLIKTRGQQVTLRCSPKSGHDTVSWYQQALGQGPQFIFQYYEEEERQRGNFPDRFSGHQFPNYSSELNVNALLLGDSALYLCASSFRQANTEAFFGQGTRLTVV.

The chain couples TRBV5-1 to TRBJ1-2; D is undetermined. There are 14 residues in the CDR3. The germline V gene has CDR1 SGHRS and CDR2 YFSETQ. V was trimmed by 1 base and J by 8 bases, leaving 15 bases between them. The CDR3 bases are TGCGCCAGCAGCTTGCCGGCAATCGGACGGGGCTACACCTTC. Translation gives CASSLPAIGRGYTF.

V gene TRBV20-1 combines with J gene TRBJ2-1; TRBD2 matches 7 bases. The end of the DNA is better explained by TRBJ2-7, so the J call may be wrong. CDR3 size: 16 residues. Germline lookup yields CDR1 DFQATT and CDR2 SNEGSKA (reference sequence). CDR3 nucleotide sequence: TGCAGTGCTAACGAGATTCGGCTAGCGGCCTCCTACGAGCAGTACTTC. This translates into CSANEIRLAASYEQYF.

Only a few counts were recorded for this clonotype. V is TRBV7-8 and J is TRBJ1-4; TRBD1 agrees at 8 bases. This CDR3 comprises 16 residues. Germline assignment: CDR1 SGHVS and CDR2 FQNEAQ. V trimming: 5 bases; J trimming: 3 bases; junction bases outside the gene matches: 8. The CDR3 nucleotides are TGTGCCAGCAGCATCCTATACAGGGGGGCTAATGAAAAACTGTTTTTT. Translation gives CASSILYRGANEKLFF.

V usage is TRBV4-1 and J usage is TRBJ1-2; D remains ambiguous. The CDR3 extends over 16 amino acids. CDR1 is MGHRA, CDR2 YSYEKL, per germline. V dropped 2 bases and J dropped 7 bases, with 20 bases sitting between them. In DNA, the CDR3 is TGCGCCAGCAGCCAATTACATTTCAGTTCGGGTGTTGGCTACACCTTC. Translating gives CASSQLHFSSGVGYTF.

This chain uses TRBV20-1 with TRBJ2-4, with 8 bases lining up with TRBD1. V trimming: 5 bases; J trimming: 6 bases; junction bases outside the gene matches: 6. CDR1 and CDR2 from the germline V gene are DFQATT and SNEGSKA (reference sequence). The length of the CDR3 is 13 residues. The CDR3 region is CSAGTGYSNIQYF. CDR3 coding DNA: TGCAGTGCTGGGACAGGCTATTCAAACATTCAGTACTTC.

Concerning this clonotype itself: A junction boundary mismatches the germline segment, possibly from a read error. The gene calls are TRBV4-3 and TRBJ2-5; the match to TRBD1 covers 8 bases. From germline, CDR1 is LGHNA and CDR2 YSLEER. This CDR3 has 15 residues. The CDR3 DNA reads as TGTGCCAGCTCCCAAGGGACAGGACTTCAAGAGACCCAGTACTTC. It codes for CASSQGTGLQETQYF.

CDR3 nucleotides: TGCGCCAGCAGCCAAGGACAGGGGTGGACAGATACGCAGTATTTT. As protein: CASSQGQGWTDTQYF. V gene TRBV4-1 combines with J gene TRBJ2-3; 8 bases fit TRBD1. The CDR3 covers 15 residues. CDR1 MGHRA and CDR2 YSYEKL come from the germline V gene. Trimming cost V 1 base and J 3 bases; bases outside gene matches: 3.

The chain employs TRBV24-1 and TRBJ2-1; TRBD2 matches at 8 bases. Per germline, CDR1 KGHDR and CDR2 SFDVKD. V shed 4 bases and J 0 bases; nucleotides not matched to a gene: 7. The CDR3 runs 17 residues. Here the CDR3 reads CATSDAVAGSSYNEQFF. In DNA, the CDR3 is TGTGCCACCAGTGACGCAGTAGCGGGAAGCTCCTACAATGAGCAGTTCTTC.

This chain's CDR3 is CSAPLSPEKLFF. CDR3 nucleotides: TGCAGTGCACCCTTGAGCCCTGAAAAACTGTTTTTT. This rearrangement joins TRBV20-1 to TRBJ1-4; no clear D. Germline V gene lookup returns CDR1 DFQATT and CDR2 SNEGSKA (reference sequence). CDR3 length: 12 residues. Deletions cut 6 bases from V and 7 bases from J, with 12 bases between.

The gene calls are TRBV10-1 and TRBJ2-7, with D possibly TRBD2 on 6 matching bases. Between the trimmed V and J ends, which lost 2 bases and 6 bases, there was a span of 11 bases. The CDR3 length is 13 residues. Per germline, CDR1 WNHNN and CDR2 SYGVQD (reference sequence). CDR3 sequence (DNA): TGCGCCAGCAGTGAGAATTGGGACTCCGAGCAGTACTTC. As protein: CASSENWDSEQYF.

The sample holds a few counts of this clonotype. Here the CDR3 reads CASSLFEVQETQYF. In nucleotides, the CDR3 is TGTGCCAGCAGCTTGTTTGAGGTCCAAGAGACCCAGTACTTC. The gene calls are TRBV5-4 and TRBJ2-5; D is undetermined. Trimming pared 1 base from V and 1 base from J, leaving 8 bases between. The CDR3 runs 14 residues. Germline V gene lookup returns CDR1 SGHNT and CDR2 YYREEE (reference sequence). The whole variable domain, filled in from reference TRBV5-4 and TRBJ2-5, reads ETGVTQSPTHLIKTRGQQVTLRCSSQSGHNTVSWYQQALGQGPQFIFQYYREEENGRGNFPPRFSGLQFPNYSSELNVNALELDDSALYLCASSLFEVQETQYFGPGTRLLVL.

This clonotype was counted a few times. This chain connects TRBV7-2 to TRBJ1-1; unclear D gene. The CDR3 has 13 amino acids. V was cut by 5 bases and J by 0 bases, with 7 bases left in between. Germline-derived CDR1 and CDR2 are SGHTA and FQGNSA. The CDR3 DNA sequence: TGTGCCAGCAGCACCGCCTTGAACACTGAAGCTTTCTTT. As protein: CASSTALNTEAFF.

The chain carries TRBV7-2 and TRBJ2-2; 7 positions agree with TRBD1. Germline trimming cut 1 base from V and 6 bases from J; bases unmatched to any gene: 5. The CDR3 covers 15 residues. The V gene's germline CDR1 is SGHTA and CDR2 FQGNSA. The CDR3 sequence is CASSLVGTVPGELFF. The CDR3 DNA follows: TGTGCCAGCAGCTTAGTAGGGACAGTCCCCGGGGAGCTGTTTTTT.

The chain carries TRBV14 and TRBJ2-7, with a possible D match to TRBD1 (6 bases). The V gene lost 4 bases and the J gene lost 5 bases, with 18 bases spanning the gap. The germline V gene encodes CDR1 SGHDN and CDR2 FVKESK. The CDR3 sequence is 15 residues long. This CDR3 reads CASSLIATSGDEQYF. The CDR3 DNA is TGTGCCAGCAGCCTAATAGCGACTTCAGGGGACGAGCAGTACTTC.